The present T cell receptor beta chain was sequenced within a study of T cells after yellow fever vaccination. TCRdb redid the calling of the 5' RACE reads with MiXCR, one entry per CDR3 protein. This sample has over 250,000 distinct CDR3 sequences, with about 5.2% found just once. The germline CDR1 and CDR2 sequences are KGHSH and LQKENI. V lost 10 bases and J 4 bases, leaving 17 bases between the germline ends. This CDR3 region has 14 residues. This clonotype was observed a few times. What it binds is not known. Study-level findings and limits: A secondary response was less intense yet reached its peak sooner, at day 5 versus 15.

The chain uses TRBV18 and TRBJ2-1; D perhaps matches TRBD1 (7 bases). Sequences were derived from CD4+ T cells sorted from PBMCs, sampled on the day of the yellow fever booster vaccination. The receptor's source is a man in his late teens or twenties who received the YFV17D yellow fever vaccine. CDR3 region: CATGRRDRYNEQFF. CDR3 nucleotide sequence: TGTGCCACGGGAAGGAGGGACAGATACAATGAGCAGTTCTTC.